These 8 T cell receptor beta chains were sequenced from one sample in a study of long-term antiretroviral therapy in people with HIV. This was the immunoSEQ v3.0 assay at survey level. Profiled with immunoSEQ multiplex PCR; TCRdb holds only in-frame clones, not every one. This sample carries around 18,000 clones, 70% to 80% of them seen once, and the ten largest clones take around 6%. Sample: unsorted PBMCs, taken at the start of antiretroviral therapy, before treatment. The receptors here all came from a man aged 18 to 30 with HIV.

The CDR3: CAALHSGGKNEQFF. The CDR3 nucleotides read TGTGCCGCCCTCCACTCGGGGGGTAAAAATGAGCAGTTCTTC. The chain employs TRBV13 and TRBJ2-1; 7 nucleotides match TRBD2. The J segment lost 7 bases and the V segment lost 11 bases, leaving 14 bases of the junction unmatched. The CDR3 loop spans 14 amino acids. Germline CDR1 is PRHDT and CDR2 is FYEKMQ (reference sequence).

V is TRBV28 and J is TRBJ2-5; a weak D match, TRBD2 (5 bases). This CDR3 is 16 amino acids long. The V gene's germline CDR1 is MDHEN and CDR2 SYDVKM. The germline V and J ends were trimmed by 3 bases and 3 bases, with 17 bases remaining between them. CDR3 loop: CASSFLSDSREETQYF. CDR3 sequence (DNA): TGTGCCAGCAGTTTTCTTAGCGACTCGAGGGAAGAGACCCAGTACTTC.

This chain connects TRBV19 to TRBJ1-4; D perhaps matches TRBD1 (5 bases). Deletions cut 6 bases from V and 10 bases from J, with 12 bases between. This CDR3 is 12 amino acids long. Per the germline V gene, CDR1 is LNHDA and CDR2 is SQIVND (reference sequence). The CDR3 region is CASSVREGKLFF. In DNA, the CDR3 is TGTGCCAGTAGCGTCAGGGAGGGAAAACTGTTTTTT.

The chain uses TRBV6-1 and TRBJ1-5; 8 bases are a match to TRBD1. The CDR3 runs 17 residues. Germline trimming cut 1 base from V and 5 bases from J; bases unmatched to any gene: 10. Germline assignment: CDR1 MNHNS and CDR2 SASEGT. CDR3 sequence: CASSEELDREAHQPQHF. CDR3 DNA: TGTGCCAGCAGTGAAGAATTGGACAGGGAAGCGCATCAGCCCCAGCATTTT.

The rearrangement uses TRBV4-2 and TRBJ2-7; 12 bases are a match to TRBD2. V was clipped by 0 bases and J by 1 base; unmatched bases: 7. This CDR3 spans 18 amino acids. Germline loops: CDR1 LGHNA, CDR2 YNFKEQ. Here the CDR3 DNA reads TGTGCCAGCAGCCAAGATCTACTAGCGGGAGGTTGGTCCTACGAGCAGTACTTC. Its translation: CASSQDLLAGGWSYEQYF.

The rearrangement joins TRBV7-2 to TRBJ2-7, with D hard to call. Trimming shortened V by 11 bases and J by 3 bases, and 17 bases separated the two germline ends. CDR1 is SGHTA and CDR2 is FQGNSA in the germline V gene. CDR3 length: 13 residues. This chain's CDR3 is CAEYLGADYEQYF. CDR3 nucleotide sequence: TGTGCCGAGTATCTTGGCGCCGACTACGAGCAGTACTTC.

V is TRBV15 and J is TRBJ2-7; 11 bases agree with TRBD2. This CDR3 has 15 residues. The ends lost 0 bases at V and 9 bases at J; junction bases unmatched: 7. From germline, CDR1 is LNHNV and CDR2 YYDKDF (reference sequence). The CDR3 sequence is CATSRDGVAGGVQYF. The CDR3 region has the DNA TGTGCCACCAGCAGAGATGGGGTAGCGGGAGGGGTGCAGTACTTC.

The chain combines TRBV27 with TRBJ2-7, with 9 nucleotides matching TRBD1. This CDR3 spans 14 amino acids. V lost 5 bases and J lost 0; bases outside the gene matches: 2. Germline lookup yields CDR1 MNHEY and CDR2 SMNVEV (reference sequence). CDR3 DNA sequence: TGTGCCAGCAGTGCACAGGGGGCCTCCTACGAGCAGTACTTC. Translating it yields CASSAQGASYEQYF.